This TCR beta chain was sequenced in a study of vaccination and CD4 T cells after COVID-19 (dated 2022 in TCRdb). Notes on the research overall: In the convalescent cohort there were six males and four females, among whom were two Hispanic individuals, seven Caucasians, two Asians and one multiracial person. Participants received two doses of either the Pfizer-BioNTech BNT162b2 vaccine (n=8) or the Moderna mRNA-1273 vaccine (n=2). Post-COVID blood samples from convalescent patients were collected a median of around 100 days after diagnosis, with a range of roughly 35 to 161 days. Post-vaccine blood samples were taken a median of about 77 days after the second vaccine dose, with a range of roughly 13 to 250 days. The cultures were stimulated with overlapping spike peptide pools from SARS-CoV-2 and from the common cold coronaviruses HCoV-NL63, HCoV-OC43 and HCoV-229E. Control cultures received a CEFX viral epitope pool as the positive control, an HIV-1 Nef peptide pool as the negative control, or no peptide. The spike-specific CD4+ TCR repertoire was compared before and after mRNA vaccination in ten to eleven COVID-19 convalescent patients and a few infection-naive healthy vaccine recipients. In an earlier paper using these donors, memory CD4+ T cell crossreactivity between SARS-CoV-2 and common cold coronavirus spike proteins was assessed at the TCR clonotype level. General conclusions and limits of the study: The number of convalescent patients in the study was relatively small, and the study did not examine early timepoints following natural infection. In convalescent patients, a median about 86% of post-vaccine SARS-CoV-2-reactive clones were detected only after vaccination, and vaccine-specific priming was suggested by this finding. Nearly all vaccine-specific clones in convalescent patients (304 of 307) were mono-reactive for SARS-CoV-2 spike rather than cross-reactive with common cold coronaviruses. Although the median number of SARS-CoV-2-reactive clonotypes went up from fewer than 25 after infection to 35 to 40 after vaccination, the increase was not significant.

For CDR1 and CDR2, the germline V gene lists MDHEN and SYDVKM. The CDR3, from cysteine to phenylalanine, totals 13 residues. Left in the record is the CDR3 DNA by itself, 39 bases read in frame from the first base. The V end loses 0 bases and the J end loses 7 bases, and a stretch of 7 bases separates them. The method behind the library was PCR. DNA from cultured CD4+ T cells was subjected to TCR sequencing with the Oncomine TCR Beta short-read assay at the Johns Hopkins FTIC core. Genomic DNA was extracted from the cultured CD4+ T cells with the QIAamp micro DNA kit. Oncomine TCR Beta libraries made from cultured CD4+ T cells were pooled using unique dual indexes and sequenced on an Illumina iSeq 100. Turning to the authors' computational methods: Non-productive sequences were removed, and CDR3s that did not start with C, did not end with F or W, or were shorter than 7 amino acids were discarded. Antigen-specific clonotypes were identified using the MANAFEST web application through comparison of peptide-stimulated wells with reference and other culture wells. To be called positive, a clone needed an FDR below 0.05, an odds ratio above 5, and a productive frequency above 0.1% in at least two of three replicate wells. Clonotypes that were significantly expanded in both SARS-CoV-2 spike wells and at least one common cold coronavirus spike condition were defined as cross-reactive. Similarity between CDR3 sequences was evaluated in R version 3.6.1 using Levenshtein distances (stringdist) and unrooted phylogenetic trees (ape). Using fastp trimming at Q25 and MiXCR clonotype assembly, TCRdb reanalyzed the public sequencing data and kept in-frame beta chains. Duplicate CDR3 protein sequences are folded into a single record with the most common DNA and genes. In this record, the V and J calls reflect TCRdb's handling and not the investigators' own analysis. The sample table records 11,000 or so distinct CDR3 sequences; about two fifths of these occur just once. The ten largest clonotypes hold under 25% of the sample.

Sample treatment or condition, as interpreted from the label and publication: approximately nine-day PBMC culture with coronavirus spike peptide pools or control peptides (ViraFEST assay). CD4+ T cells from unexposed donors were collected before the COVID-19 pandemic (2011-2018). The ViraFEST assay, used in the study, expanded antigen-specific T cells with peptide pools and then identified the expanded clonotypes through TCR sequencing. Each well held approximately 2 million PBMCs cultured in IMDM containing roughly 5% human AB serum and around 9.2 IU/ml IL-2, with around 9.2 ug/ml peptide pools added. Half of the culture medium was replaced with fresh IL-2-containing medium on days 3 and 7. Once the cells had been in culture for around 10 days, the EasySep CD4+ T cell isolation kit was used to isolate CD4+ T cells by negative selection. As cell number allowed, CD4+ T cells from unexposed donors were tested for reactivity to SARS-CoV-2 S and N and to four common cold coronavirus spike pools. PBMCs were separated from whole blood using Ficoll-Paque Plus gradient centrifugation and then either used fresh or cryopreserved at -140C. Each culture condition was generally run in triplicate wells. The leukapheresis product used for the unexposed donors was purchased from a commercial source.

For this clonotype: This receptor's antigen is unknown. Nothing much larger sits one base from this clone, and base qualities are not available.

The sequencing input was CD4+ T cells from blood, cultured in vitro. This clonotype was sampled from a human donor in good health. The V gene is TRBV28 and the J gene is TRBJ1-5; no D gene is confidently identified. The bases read TGTGCCAGCAGTTTATGGCCAACCCAGCCCCAGCATTTT. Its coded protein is CASSLWPTQPQHF.